Sequencing of this TCR beta chain was carried out in a study of blood T cell repertoires in COVID-19 (dated by TCRdb to 2020 to 2022). Looking at the study overall: Samples from collaborators originated in the United States, Italy and Spain and spanned both the acute and convalescent phases of COVID-19. Where available, HLA class I and class II types were obtained from metadata supplied by the sample provider rather than from assay-based typing. The repertoires were released in a freely available public database meant as a resource for research on the immune response to SARS-CoV-2. The sample metadata nearly always contained a de-identified subject ID, COVID-19 status, age in years and sex. The samples were drawn from two sources: the first 160 participants of the ongoing ImmuneRACE study, and over 950 subjects contributed by 6 global collaborators. The material from the prospective study consisted of cDNA or gDNA derived from T cells, B-cell-depleted T cells, or PBMCs. Deeply sampled blood TCRbeta repertoires from subjects exposed to, actively infected with, or recovered from COVID-19 were included in the dataset. Broad study findings and their caveats: Clinical and demographic metadata were provided uncurated, with the amount varying by source and participant.

Comment on this clone: No antigen is known for it. No clone much larger than this one lies a single base away; base qualities are absent.

A second Seattle source provided samples from volunteer blood donors who had recovered from COVID-19. Whole blood was collected in K2EDTA tubes by collaborating institutions according to the institutions' own protocols. Collaborator samples were shipped for TCRbeta analysis as frozen whole blood, isolated PBMCs, or DNA extracted from either sample type. TCRbeta CDR3 regions were amplified from genomic DNA by means of the immunoSEQ Assay, a bias-controlled multiplex PCR. In the source study's methods: The number of nucleated cells in each sample was estimated from the amplification of reference gene primers within the assay. To quantify the absolute abundance of each unique TCRbeta CDR3 rearrangement, sequence reads were collapsed and filtered. Productive Simpson clonality was computed per sample as the square root of Simpson's diversity index over productive rearrangements. TCRdb carries this immuneACCESS record with in-frame sequences only. Its versions omit some clonotypes, under half of them owing to an unresolved V gene in the studies checked, with the rest unexplained. The DNA gave D and trimming, while V, J and clone size come from that table. In this sample the table shows about 240,000 clones, around 90% of which occur a single time. The leading ten clones occupy more than 6% of the sample.

The sequence came from a man in his sixties who had recovered from COVID-19. Sequenced input: peripheral blood.

The encoded CDR3 is CASSATGFGQPQHF. The nucleotide sequence reads as follows: TGTGCCAGCAGTGCGACAGGGTTCGGTCAGCCCCAGCATTTT. Recombination linked TRBV9 to TRBJ1-5, with 7 central nucleotides matching TRBD1. From a lookup of the germline V gene, CDR1 and CDR2 are SGDLS and YYNGEE. Reading from cysteine to phenylalanine, the CDR3 counts 14 amino acids. Just CDR3 DNA is preserved here, 42 bases in frame from base 1. The junction shows trimming of 5 bases on V and 6 bases on J, and the gene matches do not reach 8 bases of it.